This entry concerns a single T cell receptor (beta chain). Its target is unknown. Generated by immunoSEQ multiplex PCR, the TCRdb table keeps only in-frame clones and is missing some. This table holds around 45,000 clones, more than 70% found once. These data originate in a study of PD-L1 blockade in urothelial cancer. Study-wide background: Blood was evaluated 3 weeks (second dose) and 6 weeks after therapy began.

Overall study findings and caveats: The study found that durable-benefit patients expanded tumor-associated blood clones more at 3 weeks.

The CDR3 covers 18 residues. CDR1 is SGHDT, CDR2 YYEEEE, per germline. The ends lost 4 bases at V and 8 bases at J; junction bases unmatched: 13. The receptor was derived from a woman in her sixties or seventies with urothelial cancer. The sample here was PBMCs, taken around atezolizumab (anti-PD-L1) treatment. The chain couples TRBV5-6 to TRBJ2-1; TRBD2 agrees at 15 bases. CDR3 protein: CASSRGLAGGPRDDEQFF. The CDR3 DNA reads TGTGCCAGCAGCCGGGGACTAGCGGGGGGCCCTCGGGATGATGAGCAGTTCTTC.